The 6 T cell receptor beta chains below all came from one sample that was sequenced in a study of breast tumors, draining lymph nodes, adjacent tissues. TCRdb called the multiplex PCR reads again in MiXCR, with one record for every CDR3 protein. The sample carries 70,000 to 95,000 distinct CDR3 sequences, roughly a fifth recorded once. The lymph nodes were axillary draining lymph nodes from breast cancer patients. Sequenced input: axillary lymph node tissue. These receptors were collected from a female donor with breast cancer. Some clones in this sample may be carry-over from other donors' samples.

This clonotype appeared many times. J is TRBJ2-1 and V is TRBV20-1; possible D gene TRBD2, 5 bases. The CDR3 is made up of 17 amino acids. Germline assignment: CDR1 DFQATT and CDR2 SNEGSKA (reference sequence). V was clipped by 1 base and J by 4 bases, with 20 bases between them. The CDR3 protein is CSARGGEGGRSYNEQFF. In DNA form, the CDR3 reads TGCAGTGCTAGAGGGGGTGAGGGCGGGCGCAGTTACAATGAGCAGTTCTTC.

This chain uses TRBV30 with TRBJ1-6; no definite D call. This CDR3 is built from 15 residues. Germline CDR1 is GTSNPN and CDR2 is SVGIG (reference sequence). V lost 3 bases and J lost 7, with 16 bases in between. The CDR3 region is CAWSIAGGGNSPLHF. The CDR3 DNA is TGTGCCTGGAGCATAGCGGGTGGAGGGAATTCACCCCTCCACTTT.

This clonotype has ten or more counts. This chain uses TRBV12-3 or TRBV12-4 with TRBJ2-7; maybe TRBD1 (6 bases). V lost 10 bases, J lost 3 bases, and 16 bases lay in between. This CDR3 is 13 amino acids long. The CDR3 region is CATSTGLYYEQYF. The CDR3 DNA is TGTGCCACCTCGACAGGCCTCTACTACGAGCAGTACTTC.

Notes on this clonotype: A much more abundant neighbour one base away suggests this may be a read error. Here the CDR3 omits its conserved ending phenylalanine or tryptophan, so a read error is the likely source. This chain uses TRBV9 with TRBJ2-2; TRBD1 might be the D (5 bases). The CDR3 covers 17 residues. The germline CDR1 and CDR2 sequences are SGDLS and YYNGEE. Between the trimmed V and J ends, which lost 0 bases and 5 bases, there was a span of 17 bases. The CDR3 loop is CASSVGRERRRTGELFL. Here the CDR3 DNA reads TGTGCCAGCAGCGTAGGCAGGGAACGACGAAGGACCGGGGAGCTGTTTCTT.

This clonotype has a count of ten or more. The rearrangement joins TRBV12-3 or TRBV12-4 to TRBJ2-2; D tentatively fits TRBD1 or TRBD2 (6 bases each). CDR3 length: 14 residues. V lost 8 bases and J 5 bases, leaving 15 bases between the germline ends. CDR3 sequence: CASRGLASTGELFF. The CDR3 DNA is TGTGCCAGCCGGGGGCTAGCGAGTACCGGGGAGCTGTTTTTT.

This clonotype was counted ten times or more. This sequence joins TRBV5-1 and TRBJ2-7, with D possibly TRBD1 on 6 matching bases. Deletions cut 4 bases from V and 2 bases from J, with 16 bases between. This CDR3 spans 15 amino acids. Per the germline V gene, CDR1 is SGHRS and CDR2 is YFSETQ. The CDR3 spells CASSQGQPGTYEQYF. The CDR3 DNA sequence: TGCGCCAGCAGCCAAGGACAGCCCGGCACCTACGAGCAGTACTTC.